This is a list of T cell receptor beta chains from one sample in a study of beta chain features in type 1 diabetes. Generated by immunoSEQ multiplex PCR, the TCRdb table keeps only in-frame clones and is missing some. The repertoire holds 450,000 to 600,000 clones, with approximately 28% as singletons. Sequenced: naive CD4+ T cells from blood. The receptors derive from a young man in good health. CDR3s include the opening cysteine and the closing phenylalanine or tryptophan. The D gene is left open where the match is weak. The size entry is marked missing in some rows and otherwise reads once, few, many or a size class.

d_call,clone_size,v_call,j_call,cdr3_length,cdr3_aa,cdr3_nt
NA,NA,TRBV7-9,TRBJ1-2,14,CASSLEALGYGYTF,TGTGCCAGCAGCTTAGAGGCTCTAGGCTATGGCTACACCTTC
TRBD1,NA,TRBV5-1,TRBJ2-3,14,CASSGGQVTDTQYF,TGCGCCAGCAGCGGCGGACAGGTCACAGATACGCAGTATTTT
NA,NA,TRBV7-9,TRBJ1-2,17,CASSASGGTPRNYGYTF,TGTGCCAGCAGCGCCTCCGGTGGGACACCCCGGAACTATGGCTACACCTTC
TRBD2,few,TRBV10-1,TRBJ2-3,13,CASSGTSRDTQYF,TGCGCCAGCAGTGGGACTAGTCGAGATACGCAGTATTTT
NA,few,TRBV7-2,TRBJ2-7,12,CASSRGDLEQYF,TGTGCCAGCAGCCGAGGGGACCTCGAGCAGTACTTC
TRBD2,few,TRBV7-2,TRBJ2-5,15,CATSAEGLAQETQYF,TGTGCCACCTCCGCTGAAGGACTAGCCCAAGAGACCCAGTACTTC
TRBD2,NA,TRBV4-2,TRBJ2-1,19,CASSQTHYGLAGSYNEQFF,TGTGCCAGCAGCCAGACCCACTACGGACTAGCGGGCTCCTACAATGAGCAGTTCTTC
NA,few,TRBV19,TRBJ2-2,15,CASSIRPDLAGELFF,TGTGCCAGTAGTATACGGCCAGACTTGGCCGGGGAGCTGTTTTTT
TRBD2,few,TRBV11-2,TRBJ2-3,15,CASSPRLAGTDTQYF,TGTGCCAGCAGCCCCCGCCTAGCGGGAACAGATACGCAGTATTTT
TRBD2,NA,TRBV18,TRBJ2-1,15,CASSPQREAYNEQFF,TGTGCCAGCTCACCACAGCGGGAGGCCTACAATGAGCAGTTCTTC
NA,NA,TRBV30,TRBJ2-7,12,CAWSVQLSEQYF,TGTGCCTGGAGTGTACAACTCTCCGAGCAGTACTTC
TRBD2,NA,TRBV5-1,TRBJ2-7,15,CASSLDGRSSYEQYF,TGCGCCAGCAGCTTGGACGGGAGGAGCTCCTACGAGCAGTACTTC
NA,few,TRBV30,TRBJ1-2,13,CAWSDRVLDGYTF,TGTGCCTGGAGTGACAGGGTCCTCGATGGCTACACCTTC
TRBD1,NA,TRBV7-2,TRBJ2-7,14,CASSPGGFSYEQYF,TGTGCCAGCAGCCCAGGGGGCTTCTCCTACGAGCAGTACTTC
TRBD1,NA,TRBV5-1,TRBJ2-7,14,CASSSGTAGSEQYF,TGCGCCAGCAGCTCAGGGACAGCCGGCTCTGAGCAGTACTTC
NA,NA,TRBV30,TRBJ2-7,12,CAFARGNYEQYF,TGTGCCTTCGCACGGGGAAACTACGAGCAGTACTTC
NA,few,TRBV29-1,TRBJ2-5,13,CSVGGRNQETQYF,TGCAGCGTGGGGGGGCGGAACCAAGAGACCCAGTACTTC